One sample yielded the 2 T cell receptor beta chains listed below, sequenced in a study of spatial heterogeneity in lung cancer. Study-level results: The number of expanded tumor alpha and beta chains correlated with mutation number.

Their antigens are not known. MiXCR, run by TCRdb on the 5' RACE reads, gives a single entry per CDR3 protein. The data show roughly 7,000 distinct CDR3 sequences, with under 3.5% seen just once and about a sixth held by the top ten. The time point: sample taken at primary tumor resection. The sequenced sample was lung tumor tissue, obtained at surgery. All receptors come from a male donor with early-stage non-small cell lung cancer.

This clonotype was seen at least ten times. The chain combines TRBV20-1 with TRBJ2-1; TRBD2 agrees at 10 bases. This CDR3 has 17 residues. Germline CDR1 and CDR2: DFQATT and SNEGSKA (reference sequence). With 0 bases clipped from V and 7 bases from J, the junction kept 12 bases outside the gene matches. The CDR3 sequence: CSARDWTSGSGKNEQFF. CDR3 coding DNA: TGCAGTGCTAGAGATTGGACTAGCGGCAGCGGGAAGAATGAGCAGTTCTTC.

This clonotype occurred many times. The CDR3, as DNA: TGTGCCAGCAGCCTAGGGACTTACAATGAGCAGTTCTTC. Translating it yields CASSLGTYNEQFF. The genes are TRBV6-6 and TRBJ2-1, with a tentative D call TRBD2 (6 bases). Between the trimmed V and J ends, which lost 6 bases and 4 bases, there was a span of 10 bases. The CDR3 sequence is 13 residues long. Germline lookup yields CDR1 MNHNY and CDR2 SVGAGI (reference sequence).